The T cell receptor beta chain described here comes from a study of control samples from healthy donors and cancer patients. Trimming removed 1 base at V and 3 bases at J, with 6 bases between. Germline V gene lookup returns CDR1 SEHNR and CDR2 FQNEAQ (reference sequence). The CDR3 has 13 residues. Method: immunoSEQ multiplex PCR; TCRdb's copy keeps in-frame clones and lacks some. The sample includes roughly 130,000 clones, roughly 88% of them seen just once. The source of this sequence is a man in his forties or fifties in good health. The chain has TRBV7-9 and TRBJ1-1; D unresolved. The sample taken for sequencing was blood. CDR3 loop: CASSLGQYTEAFF. As DNA, the CDR3 is TGTGCCAGCAGCTTAGGGCAGTACACTGAAGCTTTCTTT.